One and the same sample provided the 25 T cell receptor beta chains below, sequenced in a study of T cells after yellow fever vaccination. TCRdb re-called the 5' RACE reads with MiXCR, one entry per CDR3 protein. This sample has about 350,000 distinct CDR3 sequences; over 4% occur once, and the top ten carry around 23%. The starting material was PBMCs, obtained 5 days after the yellow fever booster vaccination. The receptors stem from a man between 18 and 35 years old who received the YFV17D yellow fever vaccine.

The genes are TRBV5-5 and TRBJ1-4; D is possibly TRBD1 (6 bases). The CDR3 totals 15 residues. The V end was cut by 5 bases, the J end by 3 bases, with 14 bases between. Germline V gene lookup returns CDR1 SGHKS and CDR2 YYEKEE (reference sequence). The CDR3 loop reads CASRTAGAPNEKLFF. DNA of the CDR3: TGTGCCAGCAGGACTGCAGGGGCCCCTAATGAAAAACTGTTTTTT. Variable domain in full (rest from reference TRBV5-5 and TRBJ1-4): DAGVTQSPTHLIKTRGQQVTLRCSPISGHKSVSWYQQVLGQGPQFIFQYYEKEERGRGNFPDRFSARQFPNYSSELNVNALLLGDSALYLCASRTAGAPNEKLFFGSGTQLSVL.

In its sample, this clonotype was seen many times. The rearrangement uses TRBV5-1 and TRBJ1-1; D is uncertain. V was cut by 2 bases and J by 4 bases, with 12 bases left in between. There are 14 residues in the CDR3. In germline, CDR1 is SGHRS, CDR2 YFSETQ. CDR3: CASSLSTPPTEAFF. The DNA of the CDR3 is TGCGCCAGCAGCTTATCGACACCCCCCACTGAAGCTTTCTTT. Complete variable domain (other parts from reference TRBV5-1 and TRBJ1-1): KAGVTQTPRYLIKTRGQQVTLSCSPISGHRSVSWYQQTPGQGLQFLFEYFSETQRNKGNFPGRFSGRQFSNSRSEMNVSTLELGDSALYLCASSLSTPPTEAFFGQGTRLTVV.

This clonotype has just a few counts. The chain joins TRBV18 to TRBJ2-5, with D tentatively TRBD1 (6 bases). The CDR3 runs to 18 residues. Trimming cost V 3 bases and J 0 bases, with 20 bases left between them. Germline lookup yields CDR1 KGHSH and CDR2 LQKENI. The DNA for the CDR3 is TGTGCCAGCTCACCGGTACAGGGCGCACTAGGGTACCAAGAGACCCAGTACTTC. Residues: CASSPVQGALGYQETQYF.

The chain is built from TRBV12-3 or TRBV12-4 and TRBJ1-2, with a tentative D call TRBD1 (6 bases). This CDR3 spans 11 amino acids. Trimming removed 3 bases at V and 13 bases at J, with 12 bases between. CDR3 amino acids: CASSFYGTITF. In DNA, the CDR3 is TGTGCCAGCAGTTTCTATGGGACAATCACCTTC.

The V gene is TRBV30, the J gene TRBJ2-3; D is undetermined. The V end was cut by 4 bases, the J end by 0 bases, with 5 bases between. The CDR3 loop spans 12 amino acids. In germline, CDR1 is GTSNPN, CDR2 SVGIG (reference sequence). Here the CDR3 DNA reads TGTGCCTGGACAGAGAGCACAGATACGCAGTATTTT. Translated: CAWTESTDTQYF.

In this sample, this clonotype turned up a few times. The CDR3 loop reads CASSRNSKDEQFF. CDR3 nucleotides: TGTGCCAGCAGTCGAAATTCTAAGGATGAGCAGTTCTTC. The chain joins TRBV6-1 to TRBJ2-1; D remains unclear. This CDR3 is built from 13 residues. Looked up from germline, CDR1 is MNHNS and CDR2 is SASEGT. Trimming pared 5 bases from V and 8 bases from J, leaving 13 bases between.

The sample holds a few counts of this clonotype. The V gene is TRBV7-2, the J gene TRBJ1-5, with TRBD1 matching 7 bases. Looked up from germline, CDR1 is SGHTA and CDR2 is FQGNSA. The ends lost 4 bases at V and 4 bases at J; junction bases unmatched: 7. This CDR3 contains 15 residues. Here the CDR3 reads CASSSYRGRNQPQHF. CDR3 coding DNA: TGTGCCAGCAGCTCCTACAGGGGTAGAAATCAGCCCCAGCATTTT. Together with reference TRBV7-2 and TRBJ1-5, the CDR3 gives the full variable domain: GAGVSQSPSNKVTEKGKDVELRCDPISGHTALYWYRQSLGQGLEFLIYFQGNSAPDKSGLPSDRFSAERTGGSVSTLTIQRTQQEDSAVYLCASSSYRGRNQPQHFGDGTRLSIL.

This clonotype has just a few counts. The rearrangement links TRBV4-3 to TRBJ1-3; the D is unclear. V was cut by 3 bases and J by 0 bases, with 12 bases left in between. The CDR3 runs 16 residues. The germline V gene encodes CDR1 LGHNA and CDR2 YSLEER. Here the CDR3 DNA reads TGCGCCAGCAGCCAGGAGGTCGCCCACTCTGGAAACACCATATATTTT. This translates into CASSQEVAHSGNTIYF.

This clonotype was counted between two and nine times. This chain uses TRBV29-1 with TRBJ2-3; D might be TRBD1 or TRBD2, each matching 5 bases. The CDR3 contains 13 residues. V dropped 4 bases and J dropped 2 bases, with 10 bases sitting between them. The germline V gene has CDR1 SQVTM and CDR2 ANQGSEA. This chain's CDR3 is CSVGGGSTDTQYF. The CDR3 DNA is TGCAGCGTTGGGGGCGGGTCCACAGATACGCAGTATTTT.

This clonotype was seen at least ten times. V and J are TRBV5-1 and TRBJ2-7; D is possibly TRBD2 (6 bases). The V gene lost 0 bases and the J gene lost 2 bases, with 12 bases spanning the gap. The CDR3 consists of 15 residues. The germline V gene encodes CDR1 SGHRS and CDR2 YFSETQ. The CDR3 nucleotides are TGCGCCAGCAGCTTGGAGGCGCGGGGAACCTACGAGCAGTACTTC. It codes for CASSLEARGTYEQYF.

This clonotype was observed many times. CDR3 bases: TGTGCCAGCACCATACCGGGACAGGCATCACCCCTCCACTTT. Its translation: CASTIPGQASPLHF. The chain combines TRBV2 with TRBJ1-6; 8 bases are shared with TRBD1. J gave up 10 bases and V 7 bases, and 9 bases lay outside the gene matches. The germline V gene encodes CDR1 SNHLY and CDR2 FYNNEI. This CDR3 contains 14 residues.

This clonotype has ten or more counts. The V and J genes are TRBV4-2 and TRBJ1-6; the D is unclear. Germline CDR1 LGHNA, CDR2 YNFKEQ. The V end lost 1 base, the J end lost 7 bases, and 14 bases lay between the germline ends. The CDR3 is made up of 16 amino acids. The CDR3 loop reads CASSQAVSQANSPLHF. The DNA of the CDR3 is TGTGCCAGCAGCCAAGCGGTCTCCCAGGCGAATTCACCCCTCCACTTT.

CDR3 DNA: TGTGCCAGCAGCTTAGCGGGTCATGAGCAGTTCTTC. It is translated as CASSLAGHEQFF. The chain combines TRBV7-9 with TRBJ2-1; no reliable D call. The CDR3 totals 12 residues. Germline CDR1 reads SEHNR; CDR2 reads FQNEAQ (reference sequence). The V and J ends lost 0 bases and 8 bases respectively, with 5 bases between them.

Comments on this clonotype: A single base separates this from a much larger clone, so it may be a read error. V and J are TRBV5-1 and TRBJ1-2, with D perhaps matching TRBD1 (6 bases). Per the germline V gene, CDR1 is SGHRS and CDR2 is YFSETQ. CDR3 length: 15 residues. V lost 4 bases and J lost 2, with 15 bases in between. The CDR3 DNA reads TGCGCCAGCAGCCCGGACAGACAGTGGAACTATGGCTACACCTTC. Its protein is CASSPDRQWNYGYTF.

A few counts support this clonotype. The chain carries TRBV2 and TRBJ1-1; D may be TRBD1 (5 bases). V was pared by 6 bases and J by 1 base, with 9 bases between. The CDR3 has 13 residues. Germline V gene lookup returns CDR1 SNHLY and CDR2 FYNNEI. This chain's CDR3 is CASRARANTEAFF. The CDR3 DNA reads TGTGCCAGCAGGGCCAGGGCGAACACTGAAGCTTTCTTT.

This clonotype was seen more than once but under ten times. The chain has TRBV4-3 and TRBJ1-2; D gene ambiguous. The CDR3 sequence is 15 residues long. Germline V lookup: CDR1 LGHNA, CDR2 YSLEER. The germline V and J ends were trimmed by 0 bases and 0 bases, with 8 bases remaining between them. CDR3 protein: CASSQDLRANYGYTF. The CDR3 DNA reads TGCGCCAGCAGCCAAGATCTCAGAGCTAACTATGGCTACACCTTC.

This clonotype showed up just a few times. V usage is TRBV29-1 and J usage is TRBJ2-3, with 9 bases matching TRBD1. The germline V gene encodes CDR1 SQVTM and CDR2 ANQGSEA. V shed 5 bases, J shed 3 bases, and the junction held 3 bases outside the gene matches. This CDR3 region has 13 residues. The CDR3 DNA follows: TGCAGCGTTCGGGACAGGGCGACAGATACGCAGTATTTT. It encodes CSVRDRATDTQYF.

Only a few counts were recorded for this clonotype. The V gene is TRBV10-3, the J gene TRBJ1-6; D may be TRBD1 (5 bases). The germline gives CDR1 ENHRY, CDR2 SYGVKD. V shed 9 bases and J shed 10 bases, with 13 bases lying between them. The CDR3 loop spans 12 amino acids. CDR3 amino acids: CAMPGTRSPLHF. The DNA for the CDR3 is TGTGCCATGCCCGGGACCCGGTCACCCCTCCACTTT.

On this clonotype itself: The germline gene is not matched at one end of the junction; a read error may be the cause. CDR3 loop: CASSLGPTYTQYF. CDR3 in DNA: TGTGCCAGCAGTTTAGGCCCCACATATACGCAGTATTTT. This chain links TRBV5-6 with TRBJ2-3; D call uncertain. Germline V gene sequence: CDR1 SGHDT, CDR2 YYEEEE. The CDR3 length is 13 residues.

In its sample, this clonotype was seen many times. The chain combines TRBV4-1 with TRBJ2-7; weak D call: TRBD2 (6 bases). The ends were cut back, 1 base at V and 3 bases at J, with 13 bases in the middle. CDR3 length: 15 residues. CDR1 is MGHRA, CDR2 YSYEKL, per germline. CDR3 loop: CASSQVKASDYEQYF. In nucleotides, the CDR3 is TGCGCCAGCAGCCAAGTTAAAGCTAGCGACTACGAGCAGTACTTC.

The rearrangement links TRBV5-4 to TRBJ2-7; TRBD1 matches at 8 bases. Per germline, CDR1 SGHNT and CDR2 YYREEE (reference sequence). J lost 5 bases, V lost 0 bases, and 13 bases had no gene match. This CDR3 region has 17 residues. CDR3: CASSLEPGGDFSDEQYF. The DNA of the CDR3 is TGTGCCAGCAGCTTGGAGCCAGGGGGCGATTTTAGCGACGAGCAGTACTTC.

This clonotype was counted only a few times. The rearrangement joins TRBV4-2 to TRBJ2-1, with D unresolved. The V end was cut by 0 bases, the J end by 0 bases, with 12 bases between. The CDR3 is made up of 17 amino acids. Germline V gene lookup returns CDR1 LGHNA and CDR2 YNFKEQ. The CDR3 nucleotides read TGTGCCAGCAGCCAAGATATTTCACCCCCCTCCTACAATGAGCAGTTCTTC. Translating it yields CASSQDISPPSYNEQFF.

In this sample, this clonotype turned up a few times. V is TRBV3-1 and J is TRBJ1-4; the D is unclear. Deletions cut 2 bases from V and 4 bases from J, with 17 bases between. This CDR3 region has 17 residues. Per germline, CDR1 LGHDT and CDR2 YNNKEL (reference sequence). CDR3 bases: TGTGCCAGCAGCCAAAACCCATCGACAAGGATTAATGAAAAACTGTTTTTT. Amino acid sequence: CASSQNPSTRINEKLFF.

At least ten counts were recorded for this clonotype. The chain uses TRBV6-8 and TRBJ1-5, with a tentative D call TRBD1 (6 bases). The CDR3 length is 14 residues. The germline V gene encodes CDR1 MNHGY and CDR2 SAAAGT. The germline V and J ends were trimmed by 1 base and 7 bases, with 11 bases remaining between them. The CDR3 sequence is CASSYWGRIQPQHF. For the CDR3, the DNA is TGTGCCAGCAGTTACTGGGGGCGCATCCAGCCCCAGCATTTT.

Only a few counts were recorded for this clonotype. The chain uses TRBV10-3 and TRBJ2-2, with 8 bases fitting TRBD1. The length of the CDR3 is 15 residues. The J segment lost 0 bases and the V segment lost 7 bases, leaving 4 bases of the junction unmatched. The germline gives CDR1 ENHRY, CDR2 SYGVKD. In nucleotides, the CDR3 is TGTGCCATCACCGGACAGGGTCCGAACACCGGGGAGCTGTTTTTT. Its translation: CAITGQGPNTGELFF.